These 32 T cell receptor beta chains were sequenced from one sample in a study of cytomegalovirus exposure and HLA in healthy donors. The PCR employed 60 Vbeta primers together with 13 Jbeta primers. Some clones are missing from TCRdb's copy, which holds only in-frame ones; the method was immunoSEQ multiplex PCR. This sample has 140,000 to 150,000 clones, with about four fifths found just once. Sequencing input: PBMCs. The source of these receptors is a man aged 40-55 years in good health and CMV-seronegative.

The chain employs TRBV5-1 and TRBJ2-1, with 11 bases lining up with TRBD2. CDR1 and CDR2 from the germline V gene are SGHRS and YFSETQ. The ends lost 0 bases at V and 0 bases at J; junction bases unmatched: 14. CDR3 length equals 21 residues. The CDR3 here is CASSLESPGLAALSSYNEQFF. The CDR3 DNA follows: TGCGCCAGCAGCTTGGAGTCACCGGGACTAGCGGCGTTGAGCTCCTACAATGAGCAGTTCTTC.

In its sample, this clone was seen a few times. The CDR3 nucleotides are TGCGCCAGCAGCATGACAGGGATCTATGGCTACACCTTC. This translates into CASSMTGIYGYTF. The chain joins TRBV4-3 to TRBJ1-2; 7 bases are a match to TRBD1. Germline V CDR1 and CDR2: LGHNA, YSLEER. The CDR3 totals 13 residues. Germline trimming cut 5 bases from V and 4 bases from J; bases unmatched to any gene: 4.

The V call is TRBV2, the J call TRBJ1-5; 7 nucleotides agree with TRBD1. There are 15 residues in the CDR3. The V gene end was trimmed by 2 bases and the J gene end by 9 bases; junction bases not matched to a gene: 10. Germline-derived CDR1 and CDR2 are SNHLY and FYNNEI. In DNA form, the CDR3 reads TGTGCCAGCAGTGAAACGGGACAGACCCCCAGGCCCCAGCATTTT. It translates to CASSETGQTPRPQHF.

The chain joins TRBV4-1 to TRBJ2-3; possibly TRBD2 for D (5 bases). The CDR3 is made up of 18 amino acids. Germline V lookup: CDR1 MGHRA, CDR2 YSYEKL. Trimming took 0 bases from V and 2 from J, leaving 18 bases between them. CDR3 protein: CASSQEGGVGRATDTQYF. DNA for the CDR3: TGCGCCAGCAGCCAAGAAGGTGGGGTGGGGAGAGCCACAGATACGCAGTATTTT.

This sequence joins TRBV7-6 and TRBJ2-7; 9 positions agree with TRBD1. This CDR3 has 15 residues. Germline V CDR1 and CDR2: SGHVS, FNYEAQ. V was clipped by 1 base and J by 4 bases; unmatched bases: 5. CDR3 amino acids: CASSLGTGATYEQYF. CDR3 nucleotides: TGTGCCAGCAGCTTAGGGACAGGGGCCACATACGAGCAGTACTTC.

This clone was recorded once. The V gene is TRBV7-3, the J gene TRBJ2-7, with D possibly being TRBD1 (5 bases). Germline lookup yields CDR1 SGHTA and CDR2 FQGTGA. V gave up 5 bases and J gave up 7 bases, with 21 bases separating them. CDR3 size: 15 residues. The CDR3 DNA reads TGTGCCAGCAGCCTTACTCACACGACAGCCGGGGAGCAGTACTTC. Its translation: CASSLTHTTAGEQYF.

The V and J genes are TRBV25-1 and TRBJ1-5, with no clear D. The germline V and J ends were trimmed by 3 bases and 4 bases, with 16 bases remaining between them. The CDR3 has 16 amino acids. CDR1 and CDR2 from the germline V gene are MGHDK and SYGVNS. Here the CDR3 DNA reads TGTGCCAGCAGTGATTTTTTCCGGGTCAATAATCAGCCCCAGCATTTT. The encoded protein is CASSDFFRVNNQPQHF. Full variable domain (rest looked up from reference TRBV25-1 and TRBJ1-5): EADIYQTPRYLVIGTGKKITLECSQTMGHDKMYWYQQDPGMELHLIHYSYGVNSTEKGDLSSESTVSRIRTEHFPLTLESARPSHTSQYLCASSDFFRVNNQPQHFGDGTRLSIL.

This clone occurred once. The rearrangement joins TRBV5-1 to TRBJ1-6, with 10 bases matching TRBD1. After removal of 5 bases from V and 9 bases from J, the junction contained 5 bases not matched to a gene. The germline V gene has CDR1 SGHRS and CDR2 YFSETQ. The CDR3 is 14 residues long. CDR3: CASRPDRGISPLHF. The CDR3 nucleotides are TGCGCCAGCAGACCGGACAGGGGGATTTCACCCCTCCACTTT.

This chain links TRBV9 with TRBJ2-2; the match to TRBD2 covers 10 bases. Per the germline V gene, CDR1 is SGDLS and CDR2 is YYNGEE. Trimming removed 0 bases from V and 7 bases from J; junction bases left unmatched: 6. The CDR3 extends over 16 amino acids. The DNA of the CDR3 is TGTGCCAGCAGCGTAGCGGCAGCGGGAGGGCACGGGGAGCTGTTTTTT. As protein: CASSVAAAGGHGELFF.

This chain connects TRBV6-1 to TRBJ2-2; a possible D gene is TRBD1 (7 bases). The CDR3 is 15 residues long. Germline CDR1 reads MNHNS; CDR2 reads SASEGT. Trimming removed 4 bases at V and 6 bases at J, with 15 bases between. Written as DNA, the CDR3 is TGTGCCAGCAGTGTGGCGGGACAGAAGGCCGGGGAGCTGTTTTTT. Translating gives CASSVAGQKAGELFF.

The chain uses TRBV28 and TRBJ2-7, with 10 nucleotides matching TRBD1. Trimming at V came to 2 bases and at J to 2 bases, leaving 0 bases not matched to a gene. CDR3 length: 14 amino acids. The germline gives CDR1 MDHEN, CDR2 SYDVKM. The DNA for the CDR3 is TGTGCCAGCAGTTTAGACAGGGGGCCCTACGAGCAGTACTTC. Its translation: CASSLDRGPYEQYF.

Worth noting for this clone: This sample includes further DNA sequences coding for the same CDR3. The DNA of the CDR3 is TGTGCCAGCAGCACGGGAAATCTAAGCTCCTATAATTCACCCCTCCACTTT. Translation: CASSTGNLSSYNSPLHF. The chain recombines TRBV7-2 with TRBJ1-6; D gene ambiguous. CDR1 and CDR2 from the germline V gene are SGHTA and FQGNSA. The CDR3 spans 17 residues. V was trimmed by 5 bases and J by 0 bases, leaving 14 bases between them.

The chain is built from TRBV29-1 and TRBJ1-1; D might be TRBD1 (5 bases). This CDR3 comprises 12 residues. Germline V gene lookup returns CDR1 SQVTM and CDR2 ANQGSEA. Between the trimmed V and J ends, which lost 6 bases and 1 base, there was a span of 9 bases. The CDR3 sequence: CSVMTENTEAFF. The CDR3 coding sequence is TGCAGCGTGATGACAGAGAACACTGAAGCTTTCTTT.

The J gene is TRBJ1-2, the V gene TRBV29-1, with 9 bases identical to TRBD1. This CDR3 comprises 14 residues. Trimming cost V 5 bases and J 3 bases; bases outside gene matches: 7. Germline V lookup: CDR1 SQVTM, CDR2 ANQGSEA. DNA for the CDR3: TGCAGCGTTCTGGGACAGGGAGGGGACTATGGCTACACCTTC. This sequence encodes CSVLGQGGDYGYTF.

V gene TRBV6-1 combines with J gene TRBJ2-1, with 9 bases that match TRBD1. The CDR3 loop spans 15 amino acids. Germline V gene sequence: CDR1 MNHNS, CDR2 SASEGT. After removal of 6 bases from V and 3 bases from J, the junction contained 6 bases not matched to a gene. CDR3 nucleotide sequence: TGTGCCAGCAGGGCGACAGGGGGGAACTACAATGAGCAGTTCTTC. Translated, it gives CASRATGGNYNEQFF.

The rearrangement uses TRBV19 and TRBJ2-1, with D perhaps matching TRBD2 (6 bases). V was pared by 6 bases and J by 2 bases, with 8 bases between. CDR1 and CDR2 from the germline V gene are LNHDA and SQIVND (reference sequence). CDR3 length equals 13 residues. The CDR3 sequence: CASREGPYNEQFF. CDR3 sequence (DNA): TGTGCCAGTAGGGAGGGGCCCTACAATGAGCAGTTCTTC.

The chain couples TRBV13 to TRBJ1-4; 9 bases are shared with TRBD1. V lost 6 bases, J lost 8 bases, and 7 bases stayed unmatched. Germline V gene sequence: CDR1 PRHDT, CDR2 FYEKMQ (reference sequence). The CDR3 totals 14 residues. DNA for the CDR3: TGTGCCAGCAGGACACAGGGGGCGGGGGAAAAACTGTTTTTT. The encoded protein is CASRTQGAGEKLFF.

V is TRBV5-1 and J is TRBJ1-2; 8 bases map to TRBD1. The CDR3 is made up of 15 amino acids. Germline V gives CDR1 SGHRS, CDR2 YFSETQ. V gave up 4 bases and J gave up 4 bases; unmatched junction bases: 9. The CDR3 nucleotides read TGCGCCAGCAGCGTAGGACAGGGCGGAAGCTATGGCTACACCTTC. It is translated as CASSVGQGGSYGYTF.

This clone was observed many times. For the CDR3, the DNA is TGTGCCAGCAGCCCTCTACAGGGGGGAAATGAAAAACTGTTTTTT. Translation: CASSPLQGGNEKLFF. The chain is built from TRBV6-5 and TRBJ1-4; 8 bases are a match to TRBD1. The V gene's germline CDR1 is MNHEY and CDR2 SVGAGI. Trimming cost V 6 bases and J 5 bases; bases outside gene matches: 8. The CDR3 spans 15 residues.

The chain carries TRBV6-6 and TRBJ1-1; perhaps TRBD1 as D (6 bases). The germline gives CDR1 MNHNY, CDR2 SVGAGI (reference sequence). The CDR3 covers 13 residues. The germline V and J ends were trimmed by 6 bases and 2 bases, with 10 bases remaining between them. CDR3 residues: CASSQGLNTEAFF. DNA of the CDR3: TGTGCCAGCAGCCAGGGGCTTAACACTGAAGCTTTCTTT.

This chain uses TRBV6-4 with TRBJ2-2; 7 bases agree with TRBD1. This CDR3 has 18 residues. Trimming at V came to 4 bases and at J to 1 base, leaving 12 bases not matched to a gene. Germline V gene lookup returns CDR1 MRHNA and CDR2 SNTAGT. The CDR3 here is CASSGSRRQGMNTGELFF. CDR3 nucleotides: TGTGCCAGCAGTGGCTCCCGACGACAGGGAATGAACACCGGGGAGCTGTTTTTT.

The chain recombines TRBV28 with TRBJ1-5; D may be TRBD1 (6 bases). V lost 8 bases and J lost 1, with 6 bases in between. Germline-derived CDR1 and CDR2 are MDHEN and SYDVKM. The CDR3 has 12 amino acids. The CDR3 spells CASGQSNQPQHF. CDR3 nucleotides: TGTGCCAGCGGACAGAGCAATCAGCCCCAGCATTTT.

V is TRBV5-1 and J is TRBJ2-3; perhaps TRBD1 as D (6 bases). V shed 2 bases and J shed 3 bases, with 16 bases lying between them. CDR1 SGHRS and CDR2 YFSETQ come from the germline V gene. CDR3 length: 16 residues. The CDR3, as DNA: TGCGCCAGCAGCTTACGAACAGGGCACCTTACAGATACGCAGTATTTT. Translated, it gives CASSLRTGHLTDTQYF.

The J gene is TRBJ1-5, the V gene TRBV28; D call uncertain. Trimming left V 5 bases short and J 0 bases short, with 8 bases between. CDR1 MDHEN and CDR2 SYDVKM come from the germline V gene. The CDR3 totals 14 residues. The CDR3 DNA is TGTGCCAGCAGTCCTCGTTATAGCAATCAGCCCCAGCATTTT. Its translation: CASSPRYSNQPQHF.

This clone was seen more than once but under ten times. The J gene is TRBJ1-5, the V gene TRBV7-2; the D gene is possibly TRBD1 (5 bases). CDR3 size: 15 residues. Per the germline V gene, CDR1 is SGHTA and CDR2 is FQGNSA. Trimming shortened V by 5 bases and J by 5 bases, and 16 bases separated the two germline ends. For the CDR3, the DNA is TGTGCCAGCAGCGCGGTGGGGGGAGGGCATCAGCCCCAGCATTTT. This gives the protein CASSAVGGGHQPQHF.

The rearrangement links TRBV9 to TRBJ2-7; the D is unclear. Trimming removed 0 bases at V and 4 bases at J, with 8 bases between. Per germline, CDR1 SGDLS and CDR2 YYNGEE. The CDR3 runs 13 residues. Here the CDR3 DNA reads TGTGCCAGCAGCGTAGGCAGTTGGTACGAGCAGTACTTC. It encodes CASSVGSWYEQYF. Full variable domain (remainder filled in from reference TRBV9 and TRBJ2-7): DSGVTQTPKHLITATGQRVTLRCSPRSGDLSVYWYQQSLDQGLQFLIQYYNGEERAKGNILERFSAQQFPDLHSELNLSSLELGDSALYFCASSVGSWYEQYFGPGTRLTVT.

The chain's CDR3 is CASSTREGAPTEAFF. The CDR3 coding sequence is TGTGCCAGCAGTACCCGGGAGGGGGCGCCGACTGAAGCTTTCTTT. This chain connects TRBV6-1 to TRBJ1-1, with 7 positions matching TRBD1. The CDR3 contains 15 residues. V gave up 5 bases and J gave up 5 bases; unmatched junction bases: 11. The germline CDR1 and CDR2 sequences are MNHNS and SASEGT.

V usage is TRBV9 and J usage is TRBJ2-1, with 9 bases that match TRBD1. Losses at the gene ends were 4 bases for V and 8 bases for J; bases not matched to a gene: 4. There are 13 residues in the CDR3. Germline-derived CDR1 and CDR2 are SGDLS and YYNGEE. Here the CDR3 reads CASSFRTGDEQFF. CDR3 coding DNA: TGTGCCAGCAGCTTTAGGACAGGGGATGAGCAGTTCTTC.

The chain has TRBV5-1 and TRBJ2-5; 9 positions match TRBD1. The end of the DNA fits TRBJ2-7 better, so the J call may be wrong. The CDR3 runs 15 residues. Germline loops: CDR1 SGHRS, CDR2 YFSETQ. CDR3 amino acids: CASSSQTGGTYEQYF. For the CDR3, the DNA is TGCGCCAGCAGCTCCCAGACAGGGGGGACATACGAGCAGTACTTC.

The rearrangement uses TRBV29-1 and TRBJ1-3, with D perhaps matching TRBD1 (5 bases). The CDR3 covers 15 residues. Germline CDR1 SQVTM, CDR2 ANQGSEA. Trimming removed 4 bases from V and 0 bases from J, with 13 bases in between. This CDR3 reads CSVVGRAFSGNTIYF. CDR3 nucleotides: TGCAGCGTTGTCGGCAGGGCTTTCTCTGGAAACACCATATATTTT.

The V gene is TRBV4-3, the J gene TRBJ2-6, with a tentative D call TRBD1 (6 bases). Trimming took off 5 bases at V and 4 bases at J, with 12 bases between the two ends. The CDR3 runs to 15 residues. Germline V CDR1 and CDR2: LGHNA, YSLEER. The CDR3 nucleotides read TGCGCCAGCAGCGAAACCGGGACAGGGGCCAACGTCCTGACTTTC. Protein product: CASSETGTGANVLTF.

The chain joins TRBV6-5 to TRBJ2-5; possibly TRBD2 for D (7 bases). Germline assignment: CDR1 MNHEY and CDR2 SVGAGI. Trimming cost V 1 base and J 5 bases, with 11 bases left between them. The CDR3 is made up of 14 amino acids. CDR3 bases: TGTGCCAGCAGTTACTTCGGGGGGCGGGAGACCCAGTACTTC. This encodes CASSYFGGRETQYF.